One and the same sample provided the 14 T cell receptor beta chains below, sequenced in a study of PD-1 blockade in mismatch repair-deficient tumors. TCRdb keeps only in-frame clones here, not all; method: immunoSEQ multiplex PCR. The data show 60,000 to 75,000 clones, about nine tenths seen once. The sample was peripheral blood, taken 52 weeks after starting pembrolizumab. The receptors come from an adult with mismatch repair-deficient cancer.

The chain combines TRBV2 with TRBJ2-6; 9 nucleotides agree with TRBD1. Germline V gene data show CDR1 as SNHLY and CDR2 as FYNNEI. Germline trimming cut 9 bases from V and 0 bases from J; bases unmatched to any gene: 9. The CDR3 covers 17 residues. The CDR3 loop reads CASFPRDRVSGANVLTF. As DNA, the CDR3 is TGTGCCAGTTTCCCAAGGGACAGGGTCTCTGGGGCCAACGTCCTGACTTTC.

This clone was observed once. The rearrangement joins TRBV12-5 to TRBJ2-2; tentatively, D is TRBD2 (6 bases). Looked up from germline, CDR1 is LGHNT and CDR2 is FRNRAP. V was pared by 10 bases and J by 5 bases, with 14 bases between. The CDR3 extends over 13 amino acids. The CDR3 region has the DNA TGTGCTACCCGGAGGGAGTTTACCGGGGAGCTGTTTTTT. Its translation is CATRREFTGELFF. Full variable domain (rest looked up from reference TRBV12-5 and TRBJ2-2): DARVTQTPRHKVTEMGQEVTMRCQPILGHNTVFWYRQTMMQGLELLAYFRNRAPLDDSGMPKDRFSAEMPDATLATLKIQPSEPRDSAVYFCATRREFTGELFFGEGSRLTVL.

The chain links TRBV28 to TRBJ1-5, with a weak D call TRBD1 (5 bases). This CDR3 has 15 residues. The V end was cut by 2 bases, the J end by 3 bases, with 11 bases between. CDR1 is MDHEN and CDR2 is SYDVKM in the germline V gene. In DNA form, the CDR3 reads TGTGCCAGCAGTTTAGCACGACAGCTCAATCAGCCCCAGCATTTT. This gives the protein CASSLARQLNQPQHF.

The chain combines TRBV2 with TRBJ2-1; D not resolved. Trimming left V 4 bases short and J 7 bases short, with 2 bases between. This CDR3 has 10 amino acids. The germline gives CDR1 SNHLY, CDR2 FYNNEI. CDR3 sequence (DNA): TGTGCCAGCAGTGTAAATGAGCAGTTCTTC. It yields the protein CASSVNEQFF.

The J gene is TRBJ2-1, the V gene TRBV9, with 14 bases fitting TRBD2. This CDR3 is built from 19 residues. V lost 4 bases and J lost 10; bases outside the gene matches: 19. Germline lookup yields CDR1 SGDLS and CDR2 YYNGEE. This chain's CDR3 is CASSQRTAAGLAGAGEQFF. In nucleotides, the CDR3 is TGTGCCAGCAGCCAAAGGACAGCTGCGGGACTAGCGGGAGCGGGCGAGCAGTTCTTC.

The genes are TRBV11-3 and TRBJ2-3; D unresolved. Trimming cost V 1 base and J 6 bases, with 8 bases left between them. CDR1 and CDR2 (germline): SGHNT, YENEEA. The CDR3 has 13 amino acids. The CDR3 sequence is CASSLGNPDTQYF. The DNA of the CDR3 is TGTGCCAGCAGCTTAGGCAACCCGGATACGCAGTATTTT.

The chain uses TRBV7-6 and TRBJ2-1; 8 nucleotides match TRBD2. Germline V gene data show CDR1 as SGHVS and CDR2 as FNYEAQ. This CDR3 has 17 amino acids. The V and J ends lost 4 bases and 0 bases, in that order; junction bases with no gene match: 8. CDR3 sequence reads: CASSWGPSGRSYNEQFF. The CDR3 DNA is TGTGCCAGCAGCTGGGGTCCTAGCGGGCGCTCCTACAATGAGCAGTTCTTC.

This chain uses TRBV11-3 with TRBJ2-3; 7 positions match TRBD1. Germline trimming cut 5 bases from V and 1 base from J; bases unmatched to any gene: 9. Per germline, CDR1 SGHNT and CDR2 YENEEA. The CDR3 runs to 16 residues. CDR3 nucleotides: TGTGCCAGCAGCCCCACGGACAGGCGAGGCACAGATACGCAGTATTTT. This gives the protein CASSPTDRRGTDTQYF.

V gene TRBV13 combines with J gene TRBJ2-5; TRBD2 matches at 8 bases. The V and J ends lost 2 bases and 2 bases, in that order; junction bases with no gene match: 7. The germline CDR1 and CDR2 sequences are PRHDT and FYEKMQ (reference sequence). This CDR3 region has 16 residues. The CDR3: CASSLPSGGLQETQYF. CDR3 DNA sequence: TGTGCCAGCAGCTTACCGTCGGGAGGGCTACAAGAGACCCAGTACTTC.

The chain is built from TRBV6-1 and TRBJ2-7; 8 positions agree with TRBD1. Germline trimming cut 4 bases from V and 4 bases from J; bases unmatched to any gene: 9. The CDR3 sequence is 15 residues long. Germline assignment: CDR1 MNHNS and CDR2 SASEGT. The CDR3 coding sequence is TGTGCCAGCAGTGTGACAGGGGTAGGGGGGTACGAGCAGTACTTC. Encoded protein: CASSVTGVGGYEQYF.

The gene calls are TRBV4-2 and TRBJ2-4; 10 positions match TRBD1. J lost 5 bases, V lost 4 bases, and 8 bases had no gene match. The CDR3 extends over 16 amino acids. Germline V gene sequence: CDR1 LGHNA, CDR2 YNFKEQ. The CDR3 nucleotides are TGTGCCAGCAGCCGCCCCGGGACAGGGGCTCAAAACATTCAGTACTTC. Translating gives CASSRPGTGAQNIQYF.

This chain connects TRBV4-2 to TRBJ2-5; perhaps TRBD2 as D (5 bases). The germline CDR1 and CDR2 sequences are LGHNA and YNFKEQ. V lost 2 bases and J 6 bases, leaving 22 bases between the germline ends. The CDR3 has 17 amino acids. The CDR3 is CASSQSPPGSGEKTQYF. The CDR3 bases are TGTGCCAGCAGCCAAAGTCCGCCGGGCTCCGGGGAGAAGACCCAGTACTTC.

The DNA for the CDR3 is TGTGCCAGCTCTCGAACCGGGACAGGGGTTCTATACGAGCAGTACTTC. This gives the protein CASSRTGTGVLYEQYF. The chain joins TRBV19 to TRBJ2-7; 10 bases match TRBD1. The V gene's germline CDR1 is LNHDA and CDR2 SQIVND (reference sequence). Trimming at V came to 9 bases and at J to 4 bases, leaving 15 bases not matched to a gene. The CDR3 extends over 16 amino acids.

This chain uses TRBV5-4 with TRBJ2-1; 14 bases fit TRBD2. J was trimmed by 13 bases and V by 4 bases; bases with no gene match: 7. The CDR3 sequence is 14 residues long. Per germline, CDR1 SGHNT and CDR2 YYREEE (reference sequence). The chain's CDR3 is CASSPGTSGSLQFF. The CDR3 nucleotides are TGTGCCAGCAGCCCGGGGACTAGCGGGAGTTTACAGTTCTTC.